This T cell receptor (beta chain) originates from a study of CD8 T cells in ankylosing spondylitis. Study-wide results and caveats: Seemingly distinctive of ankylosing spondylitis blood was a TCR beta motif formed by eight highly homologous variants. Certain motif variants had earlier appeared in reactive arthritis synovial fluid and blood. Disease-associated clones were reportedly significantly overrepresented in matched ankylosing spondylitis synovial fluid.

A note on this clonotype: No antigen is known for it.

Making the TCR beta libraries involved quantitative 5'-RACE with molecular barcodes. TCRdb re-derived calls from the 5' RACE reads in MiXCR, one entry per CDR3 protein. This table holds about 150,000 distinct CDR3 sequences, roughly 44% found once. The V gene's germline CDR1 is SEHNR and CDR2 FQNEAQ (reference sequence). The CDR3 runs to 15 residues. Trimming removed 0 bases from V and 1 base from J, with 9 bases in between. Sequencing used synovial fluid, either unsorted or a sorted T cell fraction (not recorded which). The origin of this receptor is a male donor with ankylosing spondylitis. The chain recombines TRBV7-9 with TRBJ1-1; a possible D gene is TRBD1 (5 bases). The CDR3 DNA reads as TGTGCCAGCAGCTTAGCCCAGGGAAAGAACACTGAAGCTTTCTTT. Its protein is CASSLAQGKNTEAFF.